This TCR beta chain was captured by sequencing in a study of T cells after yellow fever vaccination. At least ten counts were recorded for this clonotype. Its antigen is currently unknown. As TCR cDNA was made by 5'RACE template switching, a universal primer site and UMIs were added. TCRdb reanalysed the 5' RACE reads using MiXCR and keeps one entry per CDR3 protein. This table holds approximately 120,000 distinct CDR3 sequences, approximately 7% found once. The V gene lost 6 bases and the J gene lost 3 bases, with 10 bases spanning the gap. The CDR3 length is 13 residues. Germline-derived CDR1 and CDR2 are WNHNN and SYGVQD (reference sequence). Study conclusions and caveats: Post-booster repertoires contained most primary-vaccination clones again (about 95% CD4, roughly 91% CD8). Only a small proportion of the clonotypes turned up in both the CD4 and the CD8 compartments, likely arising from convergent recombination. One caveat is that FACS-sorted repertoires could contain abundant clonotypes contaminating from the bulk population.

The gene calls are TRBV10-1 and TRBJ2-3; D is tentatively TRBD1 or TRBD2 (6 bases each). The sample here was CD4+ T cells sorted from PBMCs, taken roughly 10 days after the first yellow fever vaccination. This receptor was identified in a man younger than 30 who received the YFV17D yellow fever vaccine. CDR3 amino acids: CASRRGPTDTQYF. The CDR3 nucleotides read TGCGCCAGCAGACGGGGGCCGACAGATACGCAGTATTTT.